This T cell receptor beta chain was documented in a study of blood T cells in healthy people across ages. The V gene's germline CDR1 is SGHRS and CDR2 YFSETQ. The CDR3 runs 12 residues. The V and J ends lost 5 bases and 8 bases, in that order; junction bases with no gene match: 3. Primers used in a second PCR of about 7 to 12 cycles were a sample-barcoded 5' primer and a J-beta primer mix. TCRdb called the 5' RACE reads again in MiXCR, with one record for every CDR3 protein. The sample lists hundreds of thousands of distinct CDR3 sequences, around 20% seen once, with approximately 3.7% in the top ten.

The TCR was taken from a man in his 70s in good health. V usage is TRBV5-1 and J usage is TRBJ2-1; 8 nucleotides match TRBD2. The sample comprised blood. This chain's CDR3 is CASRAGVDEQFF. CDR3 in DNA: TGCGCCAGCAGAGCGGGAGTGGATGAGCAGTTCTTC.